These T cell receptor beta chains were read from a single sample in a study of T cell responses to AZD1222 COVID-19 vaccine. Libraries were prepared by immunoSEQ multiplex PCR; TCRdb keeps only in-frame clonotypes and omits some of them. The sample carries about 97,000 clones, 91% recorded once. The sequencing here drew on peripheral blood, taken on day 0 of AZD1222 vaccination. The origin of the receptors is an adult in good health. Both conserved end residues are part of each CDR3.

v_gene	j_gene	CDR3aa
TRBV7-9	TRBJ1-3	CASSRNRGFQSGNTIYF
TRBV7-3	TRBJ1-2	CASSSVGGYGYTF
TRBV18	TRBJ2-7	CASSPGLAGAPRQYF
TRBV10-3	TRBJ2-1	CAISAGGDGEFF
TRBV7-8	TRBJ1-2	CASSLGGATNYGYTF
TRBV7-8	TRBJ2-2	CASRTGGGLAGTGELFF
TRBV30	TRBJ2-3	CAWSQQGPLGTQYF
TRBV5-1	TRBJ1-4	CASSLAAWGDEKLFF
TRBV30	TRBJ1-2	CAWATVYGYTF
TRBV27	TRBJ2-7	CASSSRGPSYEQYF
TRBV29-1	TRBJ1-3	CSVQTVSGNTIYF
TRBV11-3	TRBJ2-1	CASSSPTHNEQFF
TRBV3-1/TRBV3-2	TRBJ2-5	CASSQGLAGGQETQYF
TRBV10-3	TRBJ2-7	CAISEGTATPYEQYF
TRBV5-6	TRBJ2-7	CASSLGQRTYEQYF
TRBV6-6	TRBJ2-1	CASSSGTGNVYNEQFF
TRBV6-5	TRBJ1-2	CASSLRSYGYTF
TRBV29-1	TRBJ1-5	CSVTDSSGKGQPQHF
TRBV9	TRBJ1-3	CASSVATVSSGNTIYF
TRBV5-1	TRBJ2-4	CASSSGTGSDFQYF
TRBV27	TRBJ1-5	CASSGSSNQPQHF
TRBV29-1	TRBJ1-1	CSAGGDTEAFF